The sequence of this TCR beta chain was determined in a study of a mutant IDH1 vaccine in newly diagnosed glioma. The CDR3 runs 14 residues. The ends lost 4 bases at V and 3 bases at J; junction bases unmatched: 7. CDR1 and CDR2 (germline): SGHRS, YFSETQ. Time point noted: week 5, during vaccination. Every single dose of the vaccine, 300 ug of mutant IDH1 20-mer peptide, came with topical imiquimod. Donors had new IDH1-mutant astrocytomas of WHO grade 3 or 4 (ATRX-lost). Note on this clone: Its antigen is currently unknown.

Here immunoSEQ multiplex PCR was the method, and the copy in TCRdb shows in-frame clones only, minus some. This table holds tens of thousands of clones, 70% to 80% found once. The material was PBMCs, obtained from a glioma patient whose treatment included an IDH1 peptide vaccine. The clonotype comes from a man in his forties with glioma. J is TRBJ2-7 and V is TRBV5-1, with 7 bases identical to TRBD1. The CDR3 is CASSAGTVIYEQYF. The CDR3 region has the DNA TGCGCCAGCAGCGCCGGGACAGTGATCTACGAGCAGTACTTC.